Sequencing of this TCR beta chain was carried out in a study of beta chain features in type 1 diabetes. Overall study context: Researchers looked at 107,917,701 sorted cells across all samples.

This clone has a handful of counts. Its antigen is unidentified. Study observations and caveats: All four CD4+ subsets of Type 1 diabetes patients contained TCRB CDR3s that were moderately but significantly shorter.

Germline lookup yields CDR1 GTSNPN and CDR2 SVGIG (reference sequence). V gave up 1 base and J gave up 2 bases, with 18 bases separating them. The CDR3 length is 17 residues. A single heparinised draw of roughly 100 mL on average was taken per donor. Investigators reverse transcribed all isolated RNA, so they sequenced expressed TCRB transcripts. Data came from immunoSEQ multiplex PCR; TCRdb stores just in-frame clones and leaves some out. This sample has over 150,000 clones, with around 8% found just once. The gene calls are TRBV30 and TRBJ1-5; D might be TRBD1 (5 bases). The sequenced sample consisted of central memory CD4+ T cells from blood. The origin of this receptor is a man aged 18 to 29 in good health. CDR3 nucleotide sequence: TGTGCCTGGAGTGCGAGACAGCCGTGGGGTCGCAATCAGCCCCAGCATTTT. Translation gives CAWSARQPWGRNQPQHF.